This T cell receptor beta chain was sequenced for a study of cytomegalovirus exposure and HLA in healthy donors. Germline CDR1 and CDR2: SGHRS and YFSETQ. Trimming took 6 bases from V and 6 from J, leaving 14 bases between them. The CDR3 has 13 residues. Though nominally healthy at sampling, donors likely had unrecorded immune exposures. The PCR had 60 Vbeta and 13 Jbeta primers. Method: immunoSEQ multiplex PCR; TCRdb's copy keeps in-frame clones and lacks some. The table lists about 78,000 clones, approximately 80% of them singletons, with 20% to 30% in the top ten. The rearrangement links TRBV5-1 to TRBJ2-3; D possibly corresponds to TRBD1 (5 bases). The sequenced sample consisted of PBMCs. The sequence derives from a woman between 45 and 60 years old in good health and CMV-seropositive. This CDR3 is CASTNDAGDTQYF. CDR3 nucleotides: TGCGCCAGCACGAACGACGCAGGGGATACGCAGTATTTT.